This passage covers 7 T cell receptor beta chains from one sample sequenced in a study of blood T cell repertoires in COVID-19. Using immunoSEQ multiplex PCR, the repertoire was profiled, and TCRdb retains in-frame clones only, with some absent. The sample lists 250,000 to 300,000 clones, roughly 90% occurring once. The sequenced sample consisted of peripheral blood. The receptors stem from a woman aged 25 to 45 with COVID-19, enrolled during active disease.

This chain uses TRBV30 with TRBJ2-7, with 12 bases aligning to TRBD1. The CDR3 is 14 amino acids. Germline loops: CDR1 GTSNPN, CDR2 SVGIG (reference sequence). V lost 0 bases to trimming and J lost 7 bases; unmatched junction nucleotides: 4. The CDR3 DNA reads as TGTGCCTGGAGTGTGGGACAGGGGGCGGATGAGCAGTACTTC. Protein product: CAWSVGQGADEQYF.

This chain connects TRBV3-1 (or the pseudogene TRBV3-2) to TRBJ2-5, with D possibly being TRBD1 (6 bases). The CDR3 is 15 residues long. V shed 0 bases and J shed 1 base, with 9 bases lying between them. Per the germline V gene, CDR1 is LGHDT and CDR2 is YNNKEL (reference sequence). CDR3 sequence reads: CASSQESGAQETQYF. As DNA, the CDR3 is TGTGCCAGCAGCCAAGAATCAGGGGCCCAAGAGACCCAGTACTTC.

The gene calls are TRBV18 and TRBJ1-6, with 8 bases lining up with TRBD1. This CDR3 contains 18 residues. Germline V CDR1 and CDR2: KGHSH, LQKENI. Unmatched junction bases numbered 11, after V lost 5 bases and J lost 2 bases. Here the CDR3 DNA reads TGTGCCAGCTCATCTTCGAGCCCAGGGGGCACCTATAATTCACCCCTCCACTTT. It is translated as CASSSSSPGGTYNSPLHF.

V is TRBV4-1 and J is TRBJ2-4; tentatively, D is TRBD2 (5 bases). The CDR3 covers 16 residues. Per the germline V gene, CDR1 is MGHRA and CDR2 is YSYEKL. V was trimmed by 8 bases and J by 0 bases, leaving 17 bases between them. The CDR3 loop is CASGSDSGVAKNIQYF. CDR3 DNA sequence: TGCGCCAGCGGCTCGGACTCTGGGGTAGCCAAAAACATTCAGTACTTC.

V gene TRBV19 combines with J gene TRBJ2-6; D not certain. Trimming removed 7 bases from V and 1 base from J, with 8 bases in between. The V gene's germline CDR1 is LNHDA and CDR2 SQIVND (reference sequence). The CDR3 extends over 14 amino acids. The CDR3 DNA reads TGTGCCAGTACCCTAAGATCTGGGGCCAACGTCCTGACTTTC. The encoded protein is CASTLRSGANVLTF.

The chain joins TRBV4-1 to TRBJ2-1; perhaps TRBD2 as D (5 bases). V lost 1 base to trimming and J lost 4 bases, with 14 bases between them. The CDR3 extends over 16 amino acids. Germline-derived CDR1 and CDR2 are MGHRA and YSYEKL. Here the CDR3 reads CASSQVGRRRYNEQFF. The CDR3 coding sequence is TGCGCCAGCAGCCAAGTCGGGCGTAGGAGGTACAATGAGCAGTTCTTC.

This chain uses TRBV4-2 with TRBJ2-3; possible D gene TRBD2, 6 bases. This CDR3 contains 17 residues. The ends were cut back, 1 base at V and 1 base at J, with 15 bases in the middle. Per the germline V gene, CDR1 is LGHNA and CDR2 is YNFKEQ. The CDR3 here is CASSQALRDFGTDTQYF. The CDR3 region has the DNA TGTGCCAGCAGCCAAGCCCTCCGGGACTTCGGCACAGATACGCAGTATTTT.